This TCR beta chain was sequenced in a study of shared clonotypes between healthy human individuals (TCRdb year 2020). At the level of the whole study: Three men and two women, aged 18 to 49 years, made up the cohort. The study deeply sequenced blood TCR repertoires of five healthy adults to estimate repertoire size and the extent of clonotype sharing between individuals. To increase sequencing depth and limit assay-specific biases, TCR repertoire library preparation and sequencing were carried out by different laboratories using diverse techniques. Between about 0.8 and 8.9 billion PBMCs per donor were obtained by leukapheresis.

Using the deep immunoSEQ assay, multiplex PCR amplified TCR CDR3 regions from genomic DNA. Extracted genomic DNA from each cell subset was distributed evenly across all wells of several immunoSEQ 96-well plates, and each plate was treated as a replicate. For unsorted PBMC, around 290 ng of genomic DNA, equivalent to tens of thousands of T cell genomes, went into each replicate PCR. Genomic DNA from unsorted PBMC was sequenced over ten immunoSEQ deep assay plates. Purified libraries were measured with a Qubit 3.0 fluorometer, size-checked on a Bioanalyzer 2100, and measured again with the KAPA Library Quantification kit. A separate single-read 150-cycle Illumina NextSeq 550 flow cell was used to sequence each immunoSEQ 96-well plate. From the authors' description of their analysis: Because only junctional sequences without quality scores were contained in the immunoSEQ output, filtering matching that applied to full-length reads could not be performed. To assign V/J genes and CDR3, sequences were annotated using PyIR, a Python wrapper for IgBLAST v1.9, with IMGT germline references. Reads were filtered out if the reads had weak V/J assignments (E-value above 1e-6), no CDR3, stop codons, out-of-frame junctions, or ambiguous translated residues. V3J clonotypes were defined by identical inferred V gene, J gene, and CDR3 amino acid sequence. Percentage overlap between repertoires was calculated by dividing the number of shared unique clonotypes by the size of the smaller repertoire. Richness of each repertoire was evaluated using RTK rarefaction, the Chao1 estimator, and Recon v2.1 estimates of unobserved clonotypes. Held by TCRdb, this immuneACCESS table contains in-frame sequences only and omits some clones. Under half of the omission traces to an unresolved V gene where checked; the cause of the rest is unknown. V, J and clone size derive from that table, while D and trimming were established from the DNA sequence. The sample has about 560,000 clones on record, roughly four fifths of them singletons. The top ten clonotypes cover 12% of the sample.

This clone was counted only a few times. It lacks a known antigen. Within one base of it there is no much larger clone, and no base qualities were kept. Reading from cysteine to phenylalanine, the CDR3 counts 15 amino acids. Of all the DNA, just the CDR3 is kept, 45 bases in frame from base 1. CDR1 and CDR2, per the germline V gene (reference sequence), are MNHEY and SMNVEV. Trimming costs V 5 bases and J 0 bases, and their ends lie 13 bases apart. The donors were healthy, HIV-negative adults with no recently reported acute infections or vaccinations. Every donor was a Caucasian adult residing in Nashville, Tennessee, USA. For unsorted samples, around 85 million PBMCs were counted, and genomic DNA was extracted using the QIAamp DNA Blood Mini kit. After blood collection by leukapheresis, PBMCs were isolated using Ficoll-Histopaque density gradient centrifugation and then cryopreserved in the vapor phase of liquid nitrogen.

General findings and caveats noted by the study authors: Based on pairwise subsampling, the degree of clonotype sharing among donors was expected to be affected by sequencing depth. Because the study included a small number of donors, the genetic and exposure-history diversity represented was limited. Sampling was limited to blood, and TCR repertoires in tissue likely differ from TCR repertoires in blood.

The rearrangement joined TRBV27 to TRBJ2-5, with the D gene not clear enough to name. Sequencing was carried out using PBMCs. This receptor was obtained from a woman between 40 and 55 years old in good health. Some clones in this sample may be carry-over from other donors' samples. The DNA sequence is as follows: TGTGCCAGCAGTCCCTCACGAGGAGACCAAGAGACCCAGTACTTC. Its translation reads: CASSPSRGDQETQYF.